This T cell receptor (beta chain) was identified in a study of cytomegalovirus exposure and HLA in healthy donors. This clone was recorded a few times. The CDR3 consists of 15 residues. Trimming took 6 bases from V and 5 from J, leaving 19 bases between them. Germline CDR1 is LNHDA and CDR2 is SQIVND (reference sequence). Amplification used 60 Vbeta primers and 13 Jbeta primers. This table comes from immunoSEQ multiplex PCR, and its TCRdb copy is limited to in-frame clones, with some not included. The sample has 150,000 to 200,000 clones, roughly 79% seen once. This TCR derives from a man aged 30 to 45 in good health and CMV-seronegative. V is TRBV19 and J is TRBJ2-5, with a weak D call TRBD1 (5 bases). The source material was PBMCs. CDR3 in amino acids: CASSPWARAAETQYF. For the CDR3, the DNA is TGTGCCAGTAGCCCATGGGCCAGGGCTGCGGAGACCCAGTACTTC. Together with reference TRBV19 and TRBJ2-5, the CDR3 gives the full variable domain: DGGITQSPKYLFRKEGQNVTLSCEQNLNHDAMYWYRQDPGQGLRLIYYSQIVNDFQKGDIAEGYSVSREKKESFPLTVTSAQKNPTAFYLCASSPWARAAETQYFGPGTRLLVL.